The 22 T cell receptor beta chains below all came from one sample that was sequenced in a study of blood T cell repertoires in COVID-19. Produced via immunoSEQ multiplex PCR; TCRdb's table is partial and in-frame only. The sample gives 150,000 to 250,000 clones, around 95% of which show up once; 0.76% is in the top ten. What was sequenced was peripheral blood. The receptors were sampled from a young man with COVID-19, enrolled during active disease.

The chain's CDR3 is CASSPASARNTYEQYF. DNA of the CDR3: TGTGCCAGCTCACCAGCTTCCGCCCGCAACACCTACGAGCAGTACTTC. The chain uses TRBV18 and TRBJ2-7; D call uncertain. The CDR3 is made up of 16 amino acids. Germline CDR1 is KGHSH and CDR2 is LQKENI. V was clipped by 2 bases and J by 2 bases, with 16 bases between them.

In its sample, this clone was seen once. This chain uses TRBV2 with TRBJ1-2; maybe TRBD1 (6 bases). This CDR3 region has 15 residues. The V and J ends lost 3 bases and 4 bases respectively, with 15 bases between them. Germline assignment: CDR1 SNHLY and CDR2 FYNNEI. CDR3 nucleotides: TGTGCCAGCAGTGAGGGGGACCCCAGGGGCTATGGCTACACCTTC. Translation: CASSEGDPRGYGYTF.

The chain combines TRBV18 with TRBJ1-5; 9 bases are a match to TRBD1. The CDR3 is made up of 16 amino acids. Germline lookup yields CDR1 KGHSH and CDR2 LQKENI. The trim removed 5 bases at V and 2 bases at J, leaving 7 bases unmatched. CDR3 DNA sequence: TGTGCCAGCTCAAAAACAGGGGGCGGTGGCAATCAGCCCCAGCATTTT. Protein product: CASSKTGGGGNQPQHF.

The J gene is TRBJ1-1, the V gene TRBV25-1, with 11 bases fitting TRBD1. Germline V lookup: CDR1 MGHDK, CDR2 SYGVNS. V gave up 8 bases and J gave up 5 bases; unmatched junction bases: 10. This CDR3 contains 15 residues. The CDR3, as DNA: TGTGCCAGCTCCATCCCCGGGACAGGGGGGACTGAAGCTTTCTTT. It encodes CASSIPGTGGTEAFF.

The genes are TRBV27 and TRBJ1-5, with D possibly TRBD1 on 6 matching bases. Germline CDR1 reads MNHEY; CDR2 reads SMNVEV (reference sequence). The CDR3 extends over 13 amino acids. Trimming left V 6 bases short and J 6 bases short, with 12 bases between. CDR3 bases: TGTGCCAGCAGCTTACAGGGTACTCAGCCCCAGCATTTT. It is translated as CASSLQGTQPQHF.

On this clone: A read error may be the cause here, since a much bigger clone is one base away. The chain links TRBV3-1 (or the pseudogene TRBV3-2) to TRBJ1-2; D ambiguous. V gave up 1 base and J gave up 2 bases, with 2 bases separating them. This CDR3 comprises 12 residues. In germline, CDR1 is LGHDT, CDR2 YNNKEL (reference sequence). Written as DNA, the CDR3 is TGTGCCAGCAGCCAAGTAAACTATGGCTACACCTTC. Encoded protein: CASSQVNYGYTF.

The chain carries TRBV13 and TRBJ2-1; perhaps TRBD1 as D (8 bases). V lost 3 bases, J lost 8 bases, and 14 bases lay in between. The CDR3 spans 14 residues. CDR1 and CDR2 (germline): PRHDT, FYEKMQ (reference sequence). CDR3 nucleotides: TGTGCCAGCAGCTTCGTTACAGGGGGGGATGAGCAGTTCTTC. Its translation is CASSFVTGGDEQFF.

V gene TRBV6-5 combines with J gene TRBJ1-3; D possibly corresponds to TRBD1 (6 bases). Trimming removed 6 bases from V and 4 bases from J, with 13 bases in between. The length of the CDR3 is 14 residues. Germline V gene sequence: CDR1 MNHEY, CDR2 SVGAGI. The CDR3 reads CASRDTGIGNTIYF. The CDR3 region has the DNA TGTGCCAGCAGGGACACAGGGATCGGAAACACCATATATTTT.

This clone came up once. The chain carries TRBV7-9 and TRBJ2-5; 10 nucleotides align to TRBD1. J was trimmed by 5 bases and V by 3 bases; bases with no gene match: 15. From germline, CDR1 is SEHNR and CDR2 FQNEAQ (reference sequence). The CDR3 is 18 amino acids. In nucleotides, the CDR3 is TGTGCCAGCAGCTTTTATTCCGGGACAGGGGATGTTCGTGAGACCCAGTACTTC. Translating it yields CASSFYSGTGDVRETQYF.

The chain combines TRBV6-5 with TRBJ2-5; D may be TRBD2 (5 bases). Germline lookup yields CDR1 MNHEY and CDR2 SVGAGI. CDR3 length: 13 amino acids. Trimming cost V 9 bases and J 1 base, with 12 bases left between them. The CDR3 DNA reads as TGTGCCAGGCCCTTTGAGGGCCAAGAGACCCAGTACTTC. It specifies CARPFEGQETQYF.

The J gene is TRBJ1-1, the V gene TRBV7-9; 8 nucleotides line up with TRBD1. CDR1 is SEHNR, CDR2 FQNEAQ, per germline (reference sequence). V was pared by 8 bases and J by 4 bases, with 3 bases of the junction left unmatched. The CDR3 is made up of 12 amino acids. This CDR3 reads CASQGARTEAFF. In DNA form, the CDR3 reads TGTGCCAGCCAGGGGGCGCGCACTGAAGCTTTCTTT.

The chain recombines TRBV21-1 with TRBJ2-7; the DNA was not compared with TRBD2, the D call given in the table. TRBV21-1 has pseudogene status. The CDR3 is 12 amino acids. Here the CDR3 DNA reads TGTGCCAGCAGCAATAAGAGGAACGAGCAGTACTTC. Translated, it gives CASSNKRNEQYF.

The genes are TRBV27 and TRBJ2-6; 7 positions match TRBD1. CDR3 length equals 15 residues. V was clipped by 6 bases and J by 2 bases; unmatched bases: 4. The germline V gene encodes CDR1 MNHEY and CDR2 SMNVEV (reference sequence). As DNA, the CDR3 is TGTGCCAGCAGCCATCAGGGGGCTGGGGCCAACGTCCTGACTTTC. As protein: CASSHQGAGANVLTF.

The chain uses TRBV18 and TRBJ1-2; D is uncertain. The CDR3 sequence is 15 residues long. The germline CDR1 and CDR2 sequences are KGHSH and LQKENI. The V gene lost 0 bases and the J gene lost 2 bases, with 10 bases spanning the gap. CDR3 sequence reads: CASSPPARGNYGYTF. The CDR3 region has the DNA TGTGCCAGCTCACCACCGGCCCGGGGAAACTATGGCTACACCTTC.

The gene calls are TRBV12-5 and TRBJ2-2, with D maybe TRBD2 (6 bases). V was clipped by 5 bases and J by 2 bases, with 15 bases between them. Germline V gene sequence: CDR1 LGHNT, CDR2 FRNRAP. The CDR3 is 16 residues long. The CDR3 loop reads CASGPPSGVNTGELFF. As DNA, the CDR3 is TGTGCTAGTGGTCCCCCATCGGGGGTAAACACCGGGGAGCTGTTTTTT.

This clone has only one observation. The gene calls are TRBV10-2 and TRBJ1-1, with TRBD1 identical over 12 bases. There are 14 residues in the CDR3. The V gene end was trimmed by 6 bases and the J gene end by 6 bases; junction bases not matched to a gene: 5. Germline loops: CDR1 WSHSY, CDR2 SAAADI. The DNA for the CDR3 is TGCGCCAGCAGGCCTGGGACAGGGGGCTCTGAAGCTTTCTTT. Encoded protein: CASRPGTGGSEAFF.

The chain combines TRBV11-1 with TRBJ2-3; no definite D call. The length of the CDR3 is 16 residues. Trimming shortened V by 2 bases and J by 0 bases, and 12 bases separated the two germline ends. Per the germline V gene, CDR1 is SGHAT and CDR2 is FQDESV (reference sequence). This CDR3 is CASSLQGGTSTDTQYF. CDR3 DNA sequence: TGTGCCAGCAGCTTACAAGGCGGAACGAGCACAGATACGCAGTATTTT.

The chain carries TRBV4-2 and TRBJ2-2, with D possibly matching TRBD1 (5 bases). Trimming pared 0 bases from V and 2 bases from J, leaving 7 bases between. The CDR3 extends over 15 amino acids. Germline V gene data show CDR1 as LGHNA and CDR2 as YNFKEQ. CDR3 amino acids: CASSQETANTGELFF. In DNA form, the CDR3 reads TGTGCCAGCAGCCAAGAGACAGCCAACACCGGGGAGCTGTTTTTT.

The chain combines TRBV12-5 with TRBJ2-1; possibly TRBD2 for D (5 bases). Germline CDR1 LGHNT, CDR2 FRNRAP. This CDR3 is built from 15 residues. V was shortened by 8 bases and J by 1 base, with 15 bases between the two germline ends. For the CDR3, the DNA is TGTGCTAGTACAAAAGCGGACCTGTCCTACAATGAGCAGTTCTTC. Translated, it gives CASTKADLSYNEQFF. Using reference TRBV12-5 and TRBJ2-1 for the parts outside the CDR3, the full variable domain is DARVTQTPRHKVTEMGQEVTMRCQPILGHNTVFWYRQTMMQGLELLAYFRNRAPLDDSGMPKDRFSAEMPDATLATLKIQPSEPRDSAVYFCASTKADLSYNEQFFGPGTRLTVL.

V is TRBV7-9 and J is TRBJ2-5, with 10 bases matching TRBD2. The CDR3 length is 14 residues. J was trimmed by 3 bases and V by 6 bases; bases with no gene match: 4. Looked up from germline, CDR1 is SEHNR and CDR2 is FQNEAQ (reference sequence). The CDR3 is CASRSSGGKETQYF. In DNA, the CDR3 is TGTGCCAGCAGATCTAGCGGGGGAAAAGAGACCCAGTACTTC.

This clone was found once. This chain links TRBV30 with TRBJ2-2; TRBD1 matches 7 bases. Germline assignment: CDR1 GTSNPN and CDR2 SVGIG (reference sequence). V shed 5 bases, J shed 0 bases, and the junction held 3 bases outside the gene matches. CDR3 length: 14 amino acids. This CDR3 reads CAWEGGANTGELFF. Here the CDR3 DNA reads TGTGCCTGGGAAGGGGGCGCGAACACCGGGGAGCTGTTTTTT.

Here the CDR3 reads CASSFRLYEAFF. CDR3 DNA: TGTGCCAGCAGTTTTCGACTCTATGAAGCTTTCTTT. V gene TRBV12-3 or TRBV12-4 combines with J gene TRBJ1-1; D is uncertain. With 3 bases removed from V and 7 bases from J, the gap between germline ends came to 9 bases. The CDR3 totals 12 residues.